Listed below are T cell receptor beta chains from one sample, sequenced in a study of blood T cell repertoires in COVID-19. Profiling relied on immunoSEQ multiplex PCR, and the TCRdb table lists in-frame clones only, not all of them. The repertoire holds around 75,000 clones, about 86% seen once, with almost 4% in the top ten. The specimen sequenced was peripheral blood. The receptors derive from a man between 65 and 85 years old with active COVID-19. Each CDR3 is given without its conserved first and last residue. Fields, in order: clone size, V gene, J gene, CDR3 protein. Rows may omit the clone size; those that give it use once, few, many or a size class.

NA	TRBV5-1	TRBJ2-5	ASSLGLQETQY
NA	TRBV19	TRBJ1-5	ASSPMGRPNQPQH
NA	TRBV11-2	TRBJ1-2	ASSLGAGTDYGYT
NA	TRBV28	TRBJ1-1	ASSFGTGGFTEAF
NA	TRBV6-5	TRBJ2-1	ASSRRTGPDEQF
NA	TRBV29-1	TRBJ1-4	SVRWGRQNEKLF
NA	TRBV6-5	TRBJ2-7	ATRGLRTLYEQY
once	TRBV6-5	TRBJ2-5	ASNNGRRETQY
NA	TRBV5-4	TRBJ2-5	ASSLDASGRSETQY
few	TRBV30	TRBJ1-1	AWSVGGGTEAF
once	TRBV19	TRBJ1-1	ASSSPVAEAF
NA	TRBV2	TRBJ2-5	ASSPPTGWGETQY
NA	TRBV19	TRBJ2-7	ASSNNPGHTTYEQY
NA	TRBV19	TRBJ2-7	ASSPGTLSSEQY
NA	TRBV27	TRBJ2-3	ASSPRRAPSTDTQY
NA	TRBV7-9	TRBJ2-1	ASSLGLDYNEQF
NA	TRBV11-3	TRBJ2-3	ASSPRGDTQY
NA	TRBV30	TRBJ1-2	AWRAWRQGAGYT
NA	TRBV15	TRBJ2-5	ATFGQPYQETQY
NA	TRBV3-1/TRBV3-2	TRBJ2-6	ASSPGGAASGANVLT
NA	TRBV6-5	TRBJ2-7	ASSSPDRAYEQY
NA	TRBV10-3	TRBJ2-1	ATRGGGSSSYNEQF
NA	TRBV29-1	TRBJ2-5	SARDRVSETQY
NA	TRBV7-3	TRBJ1-3	ASSLGDSGNTIY
NA	TRBV11-3	TRBJ2-3	ASSLDWSDTQY
few	TRBV5-1	TRBJ2-7	ASSTGTATTSYEQY
NA	TRBV15	TRBJ2-3	ATSRTPDTGDPQY
NA	TRBV11-2	TRBJ1-1	ASSLDRDSEAF
NA	TRBV12-3/TRBV12-4	TRBJ1-2	ASSWDTRGGYT
NA	TRBV30	TRBJ2-3	AWAGGDTQY
NA	TRBV7-3	TRBJ2-1	ASSALRANEQF
NA	TRBV24-1	TRBJ2-1	ATSDLPKGPAGNEQF
NA	TRBV5-6	TRBJ2-5	ASSLGSGRPKETQY
NA	TRBV25-1	TRBJ2-7	ASTGDSYEQY
NA	TRBV6-6	TRBJ2-5	ASSYTGLGGGETQY
NA	TRBV5-6	TRBJ2-1	ASSSGDGLGGQF
NA	TRBV7-2	TRBJ1-2	ASSRRGNYGYT
NA	TRBV28	TRBJ1-5	ASSPWTGFGQPQH
NA	TRBV19	TRBJ2-2	ASIWTSGSGGELF
NA	TRBV3-1/TRBV3-2	TRBJ2-6	ASSPLSRGANVLT
NA	TRBV28	TRBJ1-5	ASSPSLGNQPQH
NA	TRBV3-1/TRBV3-2	TRBJ1-4	ASSQDFGAGGVEKLF
NA	TRBV11-2	TRBJ2-1	ASSSDRRNEQF
NA	TRBV7-9	TRBJ1-5	ASSSRQTNQPQH
NA	TRBV28	TRBJ2-4	ASTFPSGNTKNIQY
NA	TRBV7-9	TRBJ2-5	ASSFHSGQETQY
NA	TRBV7-2	TRBJ2-5	ASSLISSGAKETQY